A single sample is the source of the 14 T cell receptor beta chains below, sequenced in a study of shared clonotypes between healthy human individuals. The data were produced by immunoSEQ multiplex PCR, yet TCRdb's version contains in-frame clones alone and is incomplete. The data contain millions of clones, just over 90% of them singletons. Sequencing was carried out using naive CD4+ T cells from PBMCs. Subset of the sample: CD45RA+ positively selected. The receptors originated from a man younger than 35 in good health. Some clones in this sample may be carry-over from other donors' samples.

The chain is built from TRBV28 and TRBJ1-3, with D uncertain. CDR1 is MDHEN, CDR2 SYDVKM, per germline. Trimming stripped 8 bases from V and 2 bases from J, with 16 bases between. The CDR3 consists of 15 residues. DNA for the CDR3: TGTGCCAGCCGGAAGGCGGGCTCTCCTGGAAACACCATATATTTT. Its protein is CASRKAGSPGNTIYF.

The V gene is TRBV27, the J gene TRBJ1-1; TRBD1 aligns across 10 bases. J was trimmed by 10 bases and V by 0 bases; bases with no gene match: 11. Germline-derived CDR1 and CDR2 are MNHEY and SMNVEV (reference sequence). This CDR3 has 16 residues. The CDR3 reads CASSLSKTGGDVLAFF. The CDR3 DNA follows: TGTGCCAGCAGTTTATCGAAGACAGGGGGCGATGTTTTAGCTTTCTTT.

The gene calls are TRBV18 and TRBJ2-5; TRBD2 aligns across 8 bases. Germline V gene sequence: CDR1 KGHSH, CDR2 LQKENI. Germline trimming cut 6 bases from V and 4 bases from J; bases unmatched to any gene: 10. The CDR3 has 15 amino acids. For the CDR3, the DNA is TGTGCCAGCTCCCCCGGGGGGGGATCAGCAGAGACCCAGTACTTC. Its translation is CASSPGGGSAETQYF.

A single count supports this clone. This sequence joins TRBV5-4 and TRBJ2-3; D is perhaps TRBD2 (6 bases). Germline V gene lookup returns CDR1 SGHNT and CDR2 YYREEE (reference sequence). The V end lost 7 bases, the J end lost 2 bases, and 17 bases lay between the germline ends. This CDR3 comprises 15 residues. The CDR3 is CASLQREATTDTQYF. The DNA for the CDR3 is TGTGCCAGCCTCCAGAGGGAGGCGACCACAGATACGCAGTATTTT.

J is TRBJ1-5 and V is TRBV6-6; possibly TRBD1 for D (6 bases). The germline V gene has CDR1 MNHNY and CDR2 SVGAGI (reference sequence). CDR3 length equals 16 residues. Trimming removed 6 bases from V and 2 bases from J, with 17 bases in between. The CDR3 is CASSPRQVSGNQPQHF. CDR3 DNA sequence: TGTGCCAGCAGCCCCAGACAGGTCTCCGGCAATCAGCCCCAGCATTTT.

The chain's CDR3 is CASKSGRADEQFF. The CDR3 DNA reads as TGTGCCAGCAAGAGCGGGAGGGCCGATGAGCAGTTCTTC. The chain links TRBV2 to TRBJ2-1; TRBD2 agrees at 10 bases. Unmatched junction bases numbered 5, after V lost 7 bases and J lost 8 bases. The CDR3 is 13 amino acids. The germline V gene encodes CDR1 SNHLY and CDR2 FYNNEI.

The V call is TRBV7-2, the J call TRBJ1-5; 10 bases map to TRBD1. Trimming removed 5 bases from V and 6 bases from J; junction bases left unmatched: 7. Germline V gene data show CDR1 as SGHTA and CDR2 as FQGNSA. The CDR3 sequence is 15 residues long. The CDR3: CASSATGGAVQPQHF. In DNA, the CDR3 is TGTGCCAGCAGCGCGACAGGGGGCGCGGTTCAGCCCCAGCATTTT.

The CDR3 loop reads CASSLRGGRTDTQYF. DNA for the CDR3: TGTGCCAGCAGCCTTCGTGGGGGCCGCACAGATACGCAGTATTTT. The rearrangement uses TRBV28 and TRBJ2-3, with D tentatively TRBD1 (6 bases). V shed 6 bases and J shed 1 base, with 14 bases lying between them. Looked up from germline, CDR1 is MDHEN and CDR2 is SYDVKM. This CDR3 contains 15 residues.

This chain joins TRBV27 and TRBJ2-1; weak D call: TRBD1 (6 bases). Trimming pared 11 bases from V and 7 bases from J, leaving 27 bases between. CDR3 size: 16 residues. The germline V gene encodes CDR1 MNHEY and CDR2 SMNVEV (reference sequence). CDR3 amino acids: CADTVAGEERGNEQFF. In DNA, the CDR3 is TGTGCCGACACGGTAGCAGGGGAAGAAAGGGGGAATGAGCAGTTCTTC.

The CDR3 reads CASSIRTGAMTEAFF. Written as DNA, the CDR3 is TGTGCCAGTAGTATTCGGACAGGGGCAATGACTGAAGCTTTCTTT. The chain couples TRBV19 to TRBJ1-1; 9 positions agree with TRBD1. This CDR3 spans 15 amino acids. J gave up 5 bases and V 3 bases, and 7 bases lay outside the gene matches. The germline gives CDR1 LNHDA, CDR2 SQIVND (reference sequence).

This chain connects TRBV5-6 to TRBJ2-7; 8 bases line up with TRBD1. With V trimmed by 6 bases and J by 2 bases, 10 bases remained unmatched. The CDR3 contains 15 residues. Germline CDR1 and CDR2: SGHDT and YYEEEE. The DNA of the CDR3 is TGTGCCAGCATCGCACGGGGGACAGGCACCTACGAGCAGTACTTC. This encodes CASIARGTGTYEQYF. Using reference TRBV5-6 and TRBJ2-7 for the parts outside the CDR3, the full variable domain is DAGVTQSPTHLIKTRGQQVTLRCSPKSGHDTVSWYQQALGQGPQFIFQYYEEEERQRGNFPDRFSGHQFPNYSSELNVNALLLGDSALYLCASIARGTGTYEQYFGPGTRLTVT.

This clone came up once. In the same sample, other DNA sequences code for this CDR3. This chain connects TRBV5-1 to TRBJ2-1, with 9 bases lining up with TRBD1. There are 16 residues in the CDR3. With 4 bases clipped from V and 0 bases from J, the junction kept 5 bases outside the gene matches. Per the germline V gene, CDR1 is SGHRS and CDR2 is YFSETQ. For the CDR3, the DNA is TGCGCCAGCAGCCTAGGACAGGGGAGCTCCTACAATGAGCAGTTCTTC. Encoded protein: CASSLGQGSSYNEQFF.

The V call is TRBV18, the J call TRBJ2-3, with D tentatively TRBD1 or TRBD2 (5 bases each). Germline-derived CDR1 and CDR2 are KGHSH and LQKENI. V was trimmed by 5 bases and J by 2 bases, leaving 23 bases between them. The CDR3 runs 18 residues. The CDR3 reads CASSYLLSAGTHTDTQYF. The DNA of the CDR3 is TGTGCCAGCTCATACCTTCTCTCCGCCGGGACCCACACAGATACGCAGTATTTT.

The chain recombines TRBV18 with TRBJ2-1; 11 nucleotides match TRBD2. The CDR3 runs 16 residues. The V gene end was trimmed by 3 bases and the J gene end by 8 bases; junction bases not matched to a gene: 9. The germline V gene encodes CDR1 KGHSH and CDR2 LQKENI. The CDR3 DNA follows: TGTGCCAGCTCACCGCAACTAGCGGGAGTTTGGTATGAGCAGTTCTTC. Translating it yields CASSPQLAGVWYEQFF.